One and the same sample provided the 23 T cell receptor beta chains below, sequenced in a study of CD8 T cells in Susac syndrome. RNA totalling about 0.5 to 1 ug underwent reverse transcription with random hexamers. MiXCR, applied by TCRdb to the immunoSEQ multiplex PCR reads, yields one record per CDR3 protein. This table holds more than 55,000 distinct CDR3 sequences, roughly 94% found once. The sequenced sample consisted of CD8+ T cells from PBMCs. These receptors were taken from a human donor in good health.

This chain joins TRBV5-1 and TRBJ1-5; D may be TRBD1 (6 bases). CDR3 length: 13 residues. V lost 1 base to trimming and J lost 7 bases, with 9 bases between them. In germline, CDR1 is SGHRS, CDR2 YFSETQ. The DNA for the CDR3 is TGCGCCAGCAGCTTGAGGGGGTCCCAGCCCCAGCATTTT. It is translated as CASSLRGSQPQHF.

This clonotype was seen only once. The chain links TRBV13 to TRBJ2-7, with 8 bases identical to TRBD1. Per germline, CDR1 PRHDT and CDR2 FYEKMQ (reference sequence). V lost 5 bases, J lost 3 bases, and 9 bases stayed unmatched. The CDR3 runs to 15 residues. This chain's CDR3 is CASSPSPGQVYEQYF. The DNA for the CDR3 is TGTGCCAGCAGCCCATCCCCGGGACAGGTCTACGAGCAGTACTTC.

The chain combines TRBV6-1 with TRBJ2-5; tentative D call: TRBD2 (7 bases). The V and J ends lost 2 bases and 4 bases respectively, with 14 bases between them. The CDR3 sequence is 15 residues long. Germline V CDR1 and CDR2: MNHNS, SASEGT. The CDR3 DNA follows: TGTGCCAGCAGTGAACTCGGGGGAGGGGGAGAGACCCAGTACTTC. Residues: CASSELGGGGETQYF.

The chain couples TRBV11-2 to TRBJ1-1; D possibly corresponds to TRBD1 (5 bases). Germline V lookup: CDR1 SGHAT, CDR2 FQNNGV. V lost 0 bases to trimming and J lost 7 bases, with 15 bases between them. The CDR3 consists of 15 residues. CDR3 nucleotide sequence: TGTGCCAGCAGCTTAGATCCGGGGGGAGGCTATGAAGCTTTCTTT. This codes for CASSLDPGGGYEAFF.

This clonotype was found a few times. The chain's CDR3 is CASSLGGGFAGELFF. The CDR3 DNA follows: TGTGCCAGCAGTTTGGGCGGGGGGTTTGCCGGGGAGCTGTTTTTT. The gene calls are TRBV12-3 or TRBV12-4 and TRBJ2-2; 8 bases are shared with TRBD2. J lost 6 bases, V lost 3 bases, and 6 bases had no gene match. The CDR3 loop spans 15 amino acids.

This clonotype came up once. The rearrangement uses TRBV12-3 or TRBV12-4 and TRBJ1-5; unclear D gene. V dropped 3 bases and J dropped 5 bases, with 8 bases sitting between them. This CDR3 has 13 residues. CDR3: CASSLWGYQPQHF. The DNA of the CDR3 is TGTGCCAGCAGTTTGTGGGGATATCAGCCCCAGCATTTT.

The DNA of the CDR3 is TGTGCCAGCTCACCACAAGGCGTAGGGGGGACTTACCAAGAGACCCAGTACTTC. Residues: CASSPQGVGGTYQETQYF. The genes are TRBV18 and TRBJ2-5; either TRBD1 or TRBD2 may supply D (6 bases each). Germline V gene lookup returns CDR1 KGHSH and CDR2 LQKENI. Trimming removed 1 base from V and 0 bases from J, with 18 bases in between. The CDR3 covers 18 residues.

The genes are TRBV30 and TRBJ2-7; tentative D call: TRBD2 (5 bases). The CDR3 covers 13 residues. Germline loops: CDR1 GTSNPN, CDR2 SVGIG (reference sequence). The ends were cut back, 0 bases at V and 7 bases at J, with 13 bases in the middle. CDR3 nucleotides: TGTGCCTGGAGTGTAACCCCCTCGGGGGAGCAGTACTTC. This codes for CAWSVTPSGEQYF.

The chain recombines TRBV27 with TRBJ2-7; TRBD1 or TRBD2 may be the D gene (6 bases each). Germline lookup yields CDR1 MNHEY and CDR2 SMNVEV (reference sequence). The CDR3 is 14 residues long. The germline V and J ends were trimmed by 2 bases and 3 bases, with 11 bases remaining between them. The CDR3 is CASSLLGGIYEQYF. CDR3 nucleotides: TGTGCCAGCAGTTTACTAGGGGGGATCTACGAGCAGTACTTC.

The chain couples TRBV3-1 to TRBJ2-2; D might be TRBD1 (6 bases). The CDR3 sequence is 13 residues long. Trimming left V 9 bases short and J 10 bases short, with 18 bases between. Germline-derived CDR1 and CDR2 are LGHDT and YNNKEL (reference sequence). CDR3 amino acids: CASGGARGEELFF. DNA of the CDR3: TGTGCCAGTGGGGGCGCGAGGGGCGAGGAGCTGTTTTTT.

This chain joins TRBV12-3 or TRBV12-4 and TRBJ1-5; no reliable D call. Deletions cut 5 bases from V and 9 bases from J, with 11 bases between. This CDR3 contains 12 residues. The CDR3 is CASSPRPRPQHF. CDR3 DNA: TGTGCCAGCAGTCCGCGGCCCCGGCCCCAGCATTTT.

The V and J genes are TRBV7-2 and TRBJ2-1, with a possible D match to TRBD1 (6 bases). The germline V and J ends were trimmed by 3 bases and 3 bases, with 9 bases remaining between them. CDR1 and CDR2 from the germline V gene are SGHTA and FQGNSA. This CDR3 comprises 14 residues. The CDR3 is CASSFHRDYNEQFF. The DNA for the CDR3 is TGTGCCAGCAGCTTCCACAGGGACTACAATGAGCAGTTCTTC.

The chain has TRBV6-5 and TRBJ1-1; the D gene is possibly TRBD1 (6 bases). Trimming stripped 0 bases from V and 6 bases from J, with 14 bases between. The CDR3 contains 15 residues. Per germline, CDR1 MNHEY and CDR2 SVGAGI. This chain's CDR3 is CASSYSHSGAPEAFF. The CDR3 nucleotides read TGTGCCAGCAGTTACTCGCATTCAGGGGCCCCTGAAGCTTTCTTT.

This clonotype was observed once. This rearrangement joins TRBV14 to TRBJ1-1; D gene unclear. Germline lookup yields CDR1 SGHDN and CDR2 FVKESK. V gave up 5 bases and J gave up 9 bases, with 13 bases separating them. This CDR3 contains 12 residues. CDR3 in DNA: TGTGCCAGCAGCAAGGAGAGAGGGCAAGCTTTCTTT. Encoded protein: CASSKERGQAFF.

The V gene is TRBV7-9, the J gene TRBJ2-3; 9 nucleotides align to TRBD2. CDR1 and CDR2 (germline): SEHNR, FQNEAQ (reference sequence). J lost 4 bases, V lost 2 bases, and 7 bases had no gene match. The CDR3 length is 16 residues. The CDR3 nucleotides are TGTGCCAGCAGCTTACCTAGCGGGGTTAGTCCAGATACGCAGTATTTT. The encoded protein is CASSLPSGVSPDTQYF. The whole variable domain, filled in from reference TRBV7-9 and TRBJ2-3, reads DTGVSQNPRHKITKRGQNVTFRCDPISEHNRLYWYRQTLGQGPEFLTYFQNEAQLEKSRLLSDRFSAERPKGSFSTLEIQRTEQGDSAMYLCASSLPSGVSPDTQYFGPGTRLTVL.

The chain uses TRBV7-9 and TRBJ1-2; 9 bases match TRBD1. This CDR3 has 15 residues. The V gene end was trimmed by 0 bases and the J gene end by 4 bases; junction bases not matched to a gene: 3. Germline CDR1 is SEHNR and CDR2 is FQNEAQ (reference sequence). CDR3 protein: CASSLARDRVYGYTF. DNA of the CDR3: TGTGCCAGCAGCTTAGCCCGGGACAGGGTCTATGGCTACACCTTC. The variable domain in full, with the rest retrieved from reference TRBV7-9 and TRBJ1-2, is DTGVSQNPRHKITKRGQNVTFRCDPISEHNRLYWYRQTLGQGPEFLTYFQNEAQLEKSRLLSDRFSAERPKGSFSTLEIQRTEQGDSAMYLCASSLARDRVYGYTFGSGTRLTVV.

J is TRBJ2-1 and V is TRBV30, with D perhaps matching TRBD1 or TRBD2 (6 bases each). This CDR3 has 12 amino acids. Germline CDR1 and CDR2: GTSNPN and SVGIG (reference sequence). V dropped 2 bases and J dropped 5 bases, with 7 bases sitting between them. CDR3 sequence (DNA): TGTGCCTGGAGTAGGGGGGACAATGAGCAGTTCTTC. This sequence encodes CAWSRGDNEQFF.

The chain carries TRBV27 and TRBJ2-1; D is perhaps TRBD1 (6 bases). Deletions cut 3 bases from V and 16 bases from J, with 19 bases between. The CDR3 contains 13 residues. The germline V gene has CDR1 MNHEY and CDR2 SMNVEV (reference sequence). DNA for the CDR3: TGTGCCAGCAGTTTTGGAATCCGCCAGGGGATTTTCTTC. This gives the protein CASSFGIRQGIFF.

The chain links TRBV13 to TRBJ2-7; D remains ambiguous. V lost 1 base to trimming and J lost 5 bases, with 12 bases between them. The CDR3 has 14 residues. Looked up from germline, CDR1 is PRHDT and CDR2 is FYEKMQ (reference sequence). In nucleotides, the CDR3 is TGTGCCAGCAGCTTAGAGACCCGGCCCCACGAGCAGTACTTC. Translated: CASSLETRPHEQYF.

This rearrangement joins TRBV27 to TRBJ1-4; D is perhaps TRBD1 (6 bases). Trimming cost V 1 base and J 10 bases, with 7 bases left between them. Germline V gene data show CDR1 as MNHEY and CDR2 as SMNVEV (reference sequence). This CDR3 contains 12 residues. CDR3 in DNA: TGTGCCAGCAGTTTATTAGGGGGAAAACTGTTTTTT. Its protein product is CASSLLGGKLFF. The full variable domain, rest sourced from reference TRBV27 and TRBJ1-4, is EAQVTQNPRYLITVTGKKLTVTCSQNMNHEYMSWYRQDPGLGLRQIYYSMNVEVTDKGDVPEGYKVSRKEKRNFPLILESPSPNQTSLYFCASSLLGGKLFFGSGTQLSVL.

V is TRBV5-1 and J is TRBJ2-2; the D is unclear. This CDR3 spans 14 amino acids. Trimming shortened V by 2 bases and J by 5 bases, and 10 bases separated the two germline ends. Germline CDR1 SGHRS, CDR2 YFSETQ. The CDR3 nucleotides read TGCGCCAGCAGCTTTTGGGATTCGACCGGGGAGCTGTTTTTT. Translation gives CASSFWDSTGELFF.

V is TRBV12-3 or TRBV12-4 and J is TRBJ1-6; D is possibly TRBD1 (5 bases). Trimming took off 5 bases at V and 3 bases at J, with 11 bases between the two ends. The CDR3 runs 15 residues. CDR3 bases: TGTGCCAGCAGTCAGGGACTTAGCTATAATTCACCCCTCCACTTT. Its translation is CASSQGLSYNSPLHF.

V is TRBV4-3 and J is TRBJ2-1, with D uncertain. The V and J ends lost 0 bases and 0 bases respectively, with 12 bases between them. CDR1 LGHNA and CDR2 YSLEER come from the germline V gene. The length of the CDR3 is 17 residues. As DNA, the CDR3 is TGCGCCAGCAGCCAAGAGGTCGCCAGCTACTCCTACAATGAGCAGTTCTTC. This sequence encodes CASSQEVASYSYNEQFF.